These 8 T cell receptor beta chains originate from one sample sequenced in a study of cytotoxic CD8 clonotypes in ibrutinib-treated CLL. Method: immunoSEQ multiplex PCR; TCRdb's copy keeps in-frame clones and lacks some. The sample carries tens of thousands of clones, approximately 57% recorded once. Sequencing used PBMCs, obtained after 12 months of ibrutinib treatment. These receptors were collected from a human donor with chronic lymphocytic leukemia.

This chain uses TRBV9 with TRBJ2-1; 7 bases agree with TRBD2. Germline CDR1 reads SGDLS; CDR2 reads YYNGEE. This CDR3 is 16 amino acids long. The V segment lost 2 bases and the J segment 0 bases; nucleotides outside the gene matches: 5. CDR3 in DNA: TGTGCCAGCAGCGTGGCGGGAGCTTCCTCCTACAATGAGCAGTTCTTC. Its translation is CASSVAGASSYNEQFF.

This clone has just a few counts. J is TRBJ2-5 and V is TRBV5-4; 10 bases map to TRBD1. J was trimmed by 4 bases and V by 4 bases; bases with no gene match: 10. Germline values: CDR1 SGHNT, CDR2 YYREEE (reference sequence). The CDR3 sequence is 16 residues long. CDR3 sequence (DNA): TGTGCCAGCAGCCAGCCCGGGACAGGGGCTAGAGAGACCCAGTACTTC. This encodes CASSQPGTGARETQYF.

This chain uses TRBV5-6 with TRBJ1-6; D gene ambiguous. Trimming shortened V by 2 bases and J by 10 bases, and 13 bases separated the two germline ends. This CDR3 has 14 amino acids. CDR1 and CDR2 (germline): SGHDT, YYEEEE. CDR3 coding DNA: TGTGCCAGCAGCTTCGGCGGTATACCCTCACCCCTCCACTTT. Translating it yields CASSFGGIPSPLHF. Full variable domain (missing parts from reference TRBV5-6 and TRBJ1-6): DAGVTQSPTHLIKTRGQQVTLRCSPKSGHDTVSWYQQALGQGPQFIFQYYEEEERQRGNFPDRFSGHQFPNYSSELNVNALLLGDSALYLCASSFGGIPSPLHFGNGTRLTVT.

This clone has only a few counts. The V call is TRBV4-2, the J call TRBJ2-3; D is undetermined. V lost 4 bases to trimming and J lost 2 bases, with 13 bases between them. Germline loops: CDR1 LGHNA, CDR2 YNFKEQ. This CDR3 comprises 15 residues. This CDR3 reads CASSPSRRPTDTQYF. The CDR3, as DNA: TGTGCCAGCAGCCCCTCCCGACGTCCCACAGATACGCAGTATTTT.

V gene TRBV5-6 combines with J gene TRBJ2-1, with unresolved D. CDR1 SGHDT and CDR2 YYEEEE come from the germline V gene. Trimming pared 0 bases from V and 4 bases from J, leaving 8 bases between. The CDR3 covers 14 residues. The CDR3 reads CASSLAVAYNEQFF. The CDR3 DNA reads TGTGCCAGCAGCTTGGCGGTTGCGTACAATGAGCAGTTCTTC.

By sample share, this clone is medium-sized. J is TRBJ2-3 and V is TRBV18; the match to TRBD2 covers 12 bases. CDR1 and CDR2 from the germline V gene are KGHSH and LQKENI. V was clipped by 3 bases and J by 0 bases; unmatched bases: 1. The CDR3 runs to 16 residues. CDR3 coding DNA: TGTGCCAGCTCACCGACTAGCGGGGGTAGCACAGATACGCAGTATTTT. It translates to CASSPTSGGSTDTQYF.

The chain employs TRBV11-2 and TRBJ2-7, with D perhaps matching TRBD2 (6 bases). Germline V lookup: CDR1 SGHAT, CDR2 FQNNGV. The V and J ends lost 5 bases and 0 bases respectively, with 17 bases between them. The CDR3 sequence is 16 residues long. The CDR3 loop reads CASSRAGQGGSYEQYF. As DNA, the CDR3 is TGTGCCAGCAGCCGCGCCGGGCAGGGAGGCTCCTACGAGCAGTACTTC.

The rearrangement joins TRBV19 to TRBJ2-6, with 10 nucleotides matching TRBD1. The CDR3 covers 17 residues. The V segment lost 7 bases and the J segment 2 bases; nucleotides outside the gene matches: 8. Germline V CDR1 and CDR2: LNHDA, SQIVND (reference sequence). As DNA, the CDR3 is TGTGCCAGTATTAGGACAGGGGGACATGCTGGGGCCAACGTCCTGACTTTC. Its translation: CASIRTGGHAGANVLTF.